What follows describes a single T cell receptor (beta chain). Its antigen is unidentified. The entry originates in a study of cytomegalovirus exposure and HLA in healthy donors. Whole-study results and caveats: Solely CMV serostatus was available to characterize immune exposure. Presence/absence analyses treated sequencing depth as roughly uniform across donors. The classifier was said to identify cytomegalovirus status with high specificity and sensitivity. There was a cluster of highly shared sequence variants that was likely a sequencing artifact.

A multiplex PCR was run with 60 Vbeta primers and 13 Jbeta primers. Data came from immunoSEQ multiplex PCR; TCRdb stores just in-frame clones and leaves some out. The sample consists of fewer than 250,000 clones, more than 65% of them appearing once. What was sequenced was PBMCs. The receptor comes from a woman in her twenties or thirties in good health and CMV-seropositive.

The CDR3 loop reads CASSYSIEGGYEQYF. DNA for the CDR3: TGTGCCAGCAGTTACTCGATCGAGGGCGGCTACGAGCAGTACTTC. This rearrangement joins TRBV6-5 to TRBJ2-7, with D perhaps matching TRBD2 (5 bases). The germline CDR1 and CDR2 sequences are MNHEY and SVGAGI. The CDR3 runs 15 residues. V was cut by 0 bases and J by 3 bases, with 12 bases left in between.